A selection of T cell receptor beta chains follows, all from one sample in a study of graft-versus-host responses after intestinal transplantation. Their recognized antigens are unknown. Method: immunoSEQ multiplex PCR; TCRdb's copy keeps in-frame clones and lacks some. The sample holds tens of thousands of clones; 85% to 95% are singletons and the top ten take around 0.25%. Here the sequenced sample was unstimulated CD8+ T cells sorted from spleen or lymph node cells, taken before transplant. The receptors derive from a human donor who was the organ donor for an intestinal transplant. CDR3s include the opening cysteine and the closing phenylalanine or tryptophan. Fields, in order: CDR3 protein, V gene.

CDR3aa: CASSSGRRGEAFF
v_gene: TRBV13

CDR3aa: CASSSQRTGGLTEAFF
v_gene: TRBV7-2

CDR3aa: CASSSTGAISTDTQYF
v_gene: TRBV11-2

CDR3aa: CASRPGTGAEQYF
v_gene: TRBV6-5

CDR3aa: CASSLSAPSGVFPFYTQYF
v_gene: TRBV27

CDR3aa: CASSKLGTGGFTLLNQPQHF
v_gene: TRBV11-3

CDR3aa: CAWSVTSTDTQYF
v_gene: TRBV30

CDR3aa: CASNEADPERAPLHF
v_gene: TRBV28

CDR3aa: CASSLEESSGGGARTDTQYF
v_gene: TRBV13

CDR3aa: CASSYSAAGDQPQHF
v_gene: TRBV6-8

CDR3aa: CASRGWDRGVNEQFF
v_gene: TRBV6-5

CDR3aa: CASSPGQGDTGELFF
v_gene: TRBV27

CDR3aa: CASSSPLGGAGAPSGANVLTF
v_gene: TRBV9

CDR3aa: CASSEGQQDNYGYTF
v_gene: TRBV7-6

CDR3aa: CASSIAHDRNYGYTF
v_gene: TRBV19

CDR3aa: CASSTGGNQPQHF
v_gene: TRBV19

CDR3aa: CAWSRSSQETQYF
v_gene: TRBV30

CDR3aa: CAWTGGAISTGELFF
v_gene: TRBV30

CDR3aa: CASSLASMNTEAFF
v_gene: TRBV27

CDR3aa: CASSEYRGSGTEAFF
v_gene: TRBV6-1

CDR3aa: CATRQRSYEQYF
v_gene: TRBV28

CDR3aa: CSVYIRTVTSGNTIYF
v_gene: TRBV29-1

CDR3aa: CASSLADGAYEQYF
v_gene: TRBV11-2

CDR3aa: CASSPRQGGLTEAFF
v_gene: TRBV5-1

CDR3aa: CASSQERRREGGELFF
v_gene: TRBV4-1

CDR3aa: CASSLGGGATYEQYF
v_gene: TRBV7-6

CDR3aa: CASSVGTGRGHRYGYTF
v_gene: TRBV7-8

CDR3aa: CASSDKVRAYEQYF
v_gene: TRBV6-1

CDR3aa: CASSHDNEQFF
v_gene: TRBV14

CDR3aa: CASGSHRDNSYEQYF
v_gene: TRBV5-1

CDR3aa: CSVEDGRGYEQYF
v_gene: TRBV29-1

CDR3aa: CASSPGTGTNSPLHF
v_gene: TRBV11-2

CDR3aa: CASSERLAGFYNEQFF
v_gene: TRBV6-1

CDR3aa: CASSIRTEAFF
v_gene: TRBV7-8

CDR3aa: CASSAMGEEQFF
v_gene: TRBV16

CDR3aa: CASSSDNTGELFF
v_gene: TRBV27

CDR3aa: CASSQRDTYNEQFF
v_gene: TRBV4-3

CDR3aa: CSVAGVSRGYTF
v_gene: TRBV29-1

CDR3aa: CASSQDPRGLGGGELFF
v_gene: TRBV4-3

CDR3aa: CASSLNPGAYQETQYF
v_gene: TRBV28

CDR3aa: CAWSEGQGVEKLFF
v_gene: TRBV30

CDR3aa: CASSLIGGYNEQFF
v_gene: TRBV7-3

CDR3aa: CASSPASRETYYNEQFF
v_gene: TRBV18

CDR3aa: CASSVNRDGKNSPLHF
v_gene: TRBV9

CDR3aa: CASSFHAPWTGRRNGEKLFF
v_gene: TRBV7-8

CDR3aa: CASSKYRFNYGYTF
v_gene: TRBV18

CDR3aa: CASSLGQGAPPTEAFF
v_gene: TRBV27

CDR3aa: CASGPRATGAEAFF
v_gene: TRBV28